This section outlines one TCR beta chain sequence together with its context. Its specific antigen is unknown. Within one base of it there is no much larger clone, and no base qualities were kept. The germline V gene sets CDR1 to MGHRA and CDR2 to YSYEKL. V is pruned by 3 bases and J by 4 bases, leaving 8 bases of the junction without a gene match. The CDR3 covers 15 residues, taking in both the cysteine and the phenylalanine. Left in the record is the CDR3 DNA by itself, 45 bases read in frame from the first base. At one collaborating source in Seattle, patients were enrolled during active infection and were followed longitudinally through the course of disease. Collaborating institutions collected whole blood in K2EDTA tubes following their own protocols. For TCRbeta analysis, collaborator samples were shipped as frozen whole blood, as isolated PBMCs, or as DNA extracted from either sample type. TCRbeta CDR3 regions were amplified from genomic DNA by means of the immunoSEQ Assay, a bias-controlled multiplex PCR. Turning to the authors' computational methods: The number of nucleated cells in each sample was estimated from the amplification of reference gene primers within the assay. To quantify the absolute abundance of each unique TCRbeta CDR3 rearrangement, sequence reads were collapsed and filtered. For each sample, productive Simpson clonality was calculated as the square root of Simpson's diversity index over productive rearrangements. Entries here come from immuneACCESS through TCRdb and include only in-frame sequences with V and J called. Some clones fail to appear in such tables; in the studies checked, an unresolved V gene covers under half of the shortfall, and the cause of the remainder is unknown. V and J calls and clone size are copied from that table; D and trimming were computed from the DNA. The sample yields 150,000 to 200,000 clones; about nine tenths were counted once. The ten largest account for approximately 11% of the sample.

The record originates from a study of blood T cell repertoires in COVID-19 (dated by TCRdb to between 2020 and 2021). Broadly, across the study: Samples from collaborators originated in the United States, Italy and Spain and spanned both the acute and convalescent phases of COVID-19. The prospective study material was composed of cDNA or gDNA derived from T cells, B-cell-depleted T cells, or PBMCs. Deeply sampled blood TCRbeta repertoires from subjects exposed to, actively infected with, or recovered from COVID-19 were included in the dataset. The repertoires were released in a freely available public database intended as a resource for research on the immune response to SARS-CoV-2. The samples were drawn from two sources: the first 160 participants of the ongoing ImmuneRACE study, and about 1,300 subjects contributed by 6 global collaborators. The sample metadata nearly always contained a de-identified subject ID, COVID-19 status, age in years and sex. Where available, HLA class I and class II types were obtained from metadata supplied by the sample provider rather than from assay-based typing. Broader findings and caveats from the paper: Clinical and demographic metadata were provided uncurated, with the amount varying by source and participant.

What was sequenced was peripheral blood. The receptor chain draws on TRBV4-1 and TRBJ1-1; 7 of the junction bases match TRBD1. The clonotype was recovered from a woman aged 60 to 75 with COVID-19, enrolled during active disease. The nucleotide sequence is given as TGCGCCAGCAGCCAGGGACAGCTCTCGGGCACTGAAGCTTTCTTT. This gives the protein CASSQGQLSGTEAFF.